The rows below give T cell receptor beta chains drawn from one sample of a study of T-cell reconstitution after alpha-beta-depleted transplantation in children. A single record per CDR3 protein comes from TCRdb applying MiXCR to the PCR reads. The sample consists of 90,000 to 95,000 distinct CDR3 sequences, approximately 12% of them appearing once. The sequencing used PBMCs from the stem cell graft donor, collected from the stem cell graft. These receptors were collected from a human donor who donated a stem cell graft to a child with inherited bone marrow failure. Each CDR3 is given with its conserved first and last residue. D genes are given only for firm matches. For some rows the clone size is stated as once, few or many, or as a class when expanded; others skip it.

V: TRBV6-2/TRBV6-3
size: .
J: TRBJ1-1
D: .
DNA: TGTGCCAGCACCCCATTCCGTACCCGGGCCTACACTGAAGCTTTCTTT
CDR3: CASTPFRTRAYTEAFF

V: TRBV6-2/TRBV6-3
size: many
J: TRBJ2-3
D: TRBD2
DNA: TGTGCCAGCAGTTACCCCTTTGGACTAGCGGACGCAGATACGCAGTATTTT
CDR3: CASSYPFGLADADTQYF

V: TRBV5-1
size: many
J: TRBJ2-3
D: TRBD2
DNA: TGCGCCAGCAGCACACTAGCGGGGGGTACAGATACGCAGTATTTT
CDR3: CASSTLAGGTDTQYF

V: TRBV3-1
size: many
J: TRBJ1-2
D: .
DNA: TGTGCCAGCAGCCAAGCGGGGAACTATGGCTACACCTTC
CDR3: CASSQAGNYGYTF

V: TRBV7-2
size: .
J: TRBJ2-7
D: .
DNA: TGTGCCAGCAGCCCACAATCATACGAGCAGTACTTC
CDR3: CASSPQSYEQYF

V: TRBV20-1
size: many
J: TRBJ2-7
D: .
DNA: TGCAGTGCTAGTTTTACAGACTCCTACGAGCAGTACTTC
CDR3: CSASFTDSYEQYF

V: TRBV5-6
size: many
J: TRBJ2-2
D: .
DNA: TGTGCCAGCAGCTTGGAGACAGGTTACACCGGGGAGCTGTTTTTT
CDR3: CASSLETGYTGELFF

V: TRBV20-1
size: many
J: TRBJ1-1
D: .
DNA: TGCAGTGCTCGTCCGGACACTAACACTGAAGCTTTCTTT
CDR3: CSARPDTNTEAFF

V: TRBV20-1
size: many
J: TRBJ2-3
D: .
DNA: TGCAGTGCTAGGGCGATGGGGATCGATACGCAGTATTTT
CDR3: CSARAMGIDTQYF

V: TRBV20-1
size: many
J: TRBJ2-1
D: .
DNA: TGCAGTGCTAGCAATGGAGGGCCCAATGAGCAGTTCTTC
CDR3: CSASNGGPNEQFF

V: TRBV6-1
size: .
J: TRBJ1-4
D: .
DNA: TGTGCCACCTGCCCCCAGGACGGACCCGCAACTAATGAAAAACTGTTTTTT
CDR3: CATCPQDGPATNEKLFF

V: TRBV10-3
size: few
J: TRBJ2-2
D: .
DNA: TGTGCCATCAGTGCGAGCGGAAACACCGGGGAGCTGTTTTTT
CDR3: CAISASGNTGELFF

V: TRBV20-1
size: .
J: TRBJ2-6
D: .
DNA: TGCTGTGCTAGAGACTCGGCTAGCTTCTCTGGGGCCAACGTCCTGACTTTC
CDR3: CCARDSASFSGANVLTF

V: TRBV3-1
size: many
J: TRBJ2-7
D: .
DNA: TGTGCCAGCAGCCCGGCCTGGGCCAGGGGAGGATTAAGTTACGAGCAGTACTTC
CDR3: CASSPAWARGGLSYEQYF

V: TRBV11-2
size: many
J: TRBJ1-5
D: .
DNA: TGTGCCAGCAGCTTAATTCCAAGGGGGTCCAATCAGCCCCAGCATTTT
CDR3: CASSLIPRGSNQPQHF

V: TRBV4-3
size: once
J: TRBJ2-1
D: TRBD2
DNA: TGCGCCAGCAGCCAAGATCAAACTAGCGGGAGCCTCTCCTACAATGAGCAGTTCTTC
CDR3: CASSQDQTSGSLSYNEQFF

V: TRBV13
size: many
J: TRBJ2-2
D: .
DNA: TGTGCCAGCAGCTTAGGAGCCCTTACCGGGGAGCTGTTTTTT
CDR3: CASSLGALTGELFF

V: TRBV20-1
size: .
J: TRBJ2-7
D: .
DNA: TGCAGTGCTAGTACGTACAGCTCCTACGAGCAGTACTTC
CDR3: CSASTYSSYEQYF

V: TRBV15
size: many
J: TRBJ1-5
D: .
DNA: TGTGCCACCAGCAGAGATCCGGGCCGGACAGCTAGCAATCAGCCCCAGCATTTT
CDR3: CATSRDPGRTASNQPQHF

V: TRBV24-1
size: many
J: TRBJ2-1
D: TRBD2
DNA: TGTGCCACCAGTGGCGGGACTAGCGGGCTTGACAATGAGCAGTTCTTC
CDR3: CATSGGTSGLDNEQFF

V: TRBV7-2
size: many
J: TRBJ1-3
D: .
DNA: TGTGCCAGCAGCCCGGACAGACCTGGAAACACCATATATTTT
CDR3: CASSPDRPGNTIYF

V: TRBV6-5
size: many
J: TRBJ2-1
D: TRBD1
DNA: TGTGCCAGCAGCCGAACCTTGGGACAGCCCTACAATGAGCAGTTCTTC
CDR3: CASSRTLGQPYNEQFF

V: TRBV7-9
size: many
J: TRBJ2-3
D: TRBD2
DNA: TGTGCCAGCAGCTTAACTAGCGCCGAAGGTACGCAGTATTTT
CDR3: CASSLTSAEGTQYF

V: TRBV29-1
size: many
J: TRBJ2-3
D: .
DNA: TGCAGCGTTTCTAGCGTTAGCACAGATACGCAGTATTTT
CDR3: CSVSSVSTDTQYF